These 28 T cell receptor beta chains share one sample of origin, sequenced in a study of cytomegalovirus exposure and HLA in healthy donors. 13 Jbeta primers and 60 Vbeta primers were used for the PCR. TCRdb keeps only in-frame clones here, not all; method: immunoSEQ multiplex PCR. This sample has about 110,000 clones; around 73% occur once, and the top ten carry approximately 1.3%. The sequenced sample consisted of PBMCs. The receptors derive from a man aged 25 to 45 in good health and CMV-seronegative.

This chain uses TRBV10-1 with TRBJ2-7; TRBD1 might be the D (6 bases). The CDR3 has 14 residues. V was trimmed by 0 bases and J by 6 bases, leaving 12 bases between them. Germline-derived CDR1 and CDR2 are WNHNN and SYGVQD (reference sequence). The CDR3 region has the DNA TGCGCCAGCAGTGAGTCGCCTGGGACACCCGAGCAGTACTTC. It codes for CASSESPGTPEQYF.

V is TRBV15 and J is TRBJ2-7, with 8 bases aligning to TRBD2. The CDR3 extends over 15 amino acids. Germline CDR1 reads LNHNV; CDR2 reads YYDKDF (reference sequence). With V trimmed by 3 bases and J by 3 bases, 7 bases remained unmatched. The CDR3 nucleotides read TGTGCCACCAGCAGTTCGGGGGGGTCCGGCTACGAGCAGTACTTC. Translated: CATSSSGGSGYEQYF.

This chain links TRBV5-1 with TRBJ2-1; 9 nucleotides match TRBD2. The length of the CDR3 is 15 residues. With V trimmed by 7 bases and J by 10 bases, 15 bases remained unmatched. Germline values: CDR1 SGHRS, CDR2 YFSETQ. This chain's CDR3 is CASSGTGREGGEQFF. The CDR3 DNA is TGCGCCAGCTCGGGGACTGGGCGGGAGGGAGGGGAGCAGTTCTTC.

The chain has TRBV7-6 and TRBJ2-4; TRBD2 is a possible D gene (6 bases). This CDR3 spans 14 amino acids. Trimming left V 1 base short and J 11 bases short, with 15 bases between. Germline V gene data show CDR1 as SGHVS and CDR2 as FNYEAQ. The CDR3 nucleotides read TGTGCCAGCAGCTTAGGGGAGGTGACGTCGGTTCAGTACTTC. This encodes CASSLGEVTSVQYF. Supplemented by reference TRBV7-6 and TRBJ2-4, the full variable domain reads GAGVSQSPRYKVTKRGQDVALRCDPISGHVSLYWYRQALGQGPEFLTYFNYEAQQDKSGLPNDRFSAERPEGSISTLTIQRTEQRDSAMYRCASSLGEVTSVQYFGAGTRLSVL.

The V call is TRBV6-1, the J call TRBJ1-5; 8 bases fit TRBD1. Germline values: CDR1 MNHNS, CDR2 SASEGT. This CDR3 comprises 15 residues. V lost 5 bases, J lost 7 bases, and 10 bases stayed unmatched. The CDR3 DNA reads TGTGCCAGCAGTCCTTTGACAGGGGAGAGACAGCCCCAGCATTTT. It translates to CASSPLTGERQPQHF.

This clone was found once. The chain uses TRBV19 and TRBJ2-5, with D maybe TRBD2 (5 bases). V gave up 5 bases and J gave up 0 bases, with 25 bases separating them. The length of the CDR3 is 19 residues. In germline, CDR1 is LNHDA, CDR2 SQIVND (reference sequence). The CDR3 DNA is TGTGCCAGTAGTCATTCCACCCCGGTAGGCGGGCGAAACCAAGAGACCCAGTACTTC. It yields the protein CASSHSTPVGGRNQETQYF. Based on the CDR3 plus reference TRBV19 and TRBJ2-5, the full variable domain is DGGITQSPKYLFRKEGQNVTLSCEQNLNHDAMYWYRQDPGQGLRLIYYSQIVNDFQKGDIAEGYSVSREKKESFPLTVTSAQKNPTAFYLCASSHSTPVGGRNQETQYFGPGTRLLVL.

The chain is built from TRBV19 and TRBJ1-1, with a possible D match to TRBD1 (6 bases). Germline V gives CDR1 LNHDA, CDR2 SQIVND (reference sequence). V gave up 4 bases and J gave up 2 bases, with 11 bases separating them. The CDR3 is 14 residues long. CDR3 amino acids: CASSKGQRNTEAFF. The CDR3 region has the DNA TGTGCCAGTAGTAAGGGACAAAGAAACACTGAAGCTTTCTTT.

This clone was seen a single time. The gene calls are TRBV12-5 and TRBJ1-2; maybe TRBD1 (5 bases). V gave up 0 bases and J gave up 3 bases, with 8 bases separating them. CDR1 LGHNT and CDR2 FRNRAP come from the germline V gene. CDR3 length: 14 residues. CDR3 bases: TGTGCTAGTGGTTTGGTTACAGGATACTATGGCTACACCTTC. Its protein product is CASGLVTGYYGYTF.

The chain couples TRBV19 to TRBJ2-5; TRBD1 aligns across 7 bases. TRBJ2-7 explains the end of the DNA better; the J call may be wrong. CDR1 is LNHDA, CDR2 SQIVND, per germline (reference sequence). CDR3 size: 17 residues. For the CDR3, the DNA is TGTGCCAGTAGCGTAAATGCCCCCGACAGGGCACTCTCCGAGCAGTACTTC. It yields the protein CASSVNAPDRALSEQYF.

The genes are TRBV4-3 and TRBJ1-2; D uncertain. The CDR3 is 15 amino acids. The V gene lost 6 bases and the J gene lost 0 bases, with 14 bases spanning the gap. Germline V gene data show CDR1 as LGHNA and CDR2 as YSLEER. The CDR3 spells CASSLAARTNYGYTF. The CDR3 DNA reads as TGCGCCAGCAGTCTAGCCGCCAGGACTAACTATGGCTACACCTTC.

V and J are TRBV28 and TRBJ2-7, with 11 bases matching TRBD1. V was pared by 7 bases and J by 0 bases, with 8 bases of the junction left unmatched. The germline V gene has CDR1 MDHEN and CDR2 SYDVKM. The CDR3 spans 16 residues. CDR3 residues: CASMRTDRGLSYEQYF. CDR3 sequence (DNA): TGTGCCAGCATGCGGACGGACAGGGGGCTCTCCTACGAGCAGTACTTC.

The chain is built from TRBV6-5 and TRBJ1-1; 9 bases match TRBD1. The CDR3 sequence is 14 residues long. V lost 2 bases and J lost 4; bases outside the gene matches: 2. Germline values: CDR1 MNHEY, CDR2 SVGAGI. The CDR3 is CASSYDRGSTEAFF. CDR3 DNA: TGTGCCAGCAGTTACGACAGGGGGAGCACTGAAGCTTTCTTT.

V and J are TRBV4-1 and TRBJ2-1; the match to TRBD2 covers 14 bases. This CDR3 is built from 16 residues. Trimming at V came to 2 bases and at J to 10 bases, leaving 7 bases not matched to a gene. CDR1 is MGHRA and CDR2 is YSYEKL in the germline V gene. The CDR3 nucleotides are TGCGCCAGCAGCCAATCCCGGGGACTAGCGGGAGACGAGCAGTTCTTC. This sequence encodes CASSQSRGLAGDEQFF.

The rearrangement uses TRBV5-1 and TRBJ1-2, with a weak D call TRBD1 (5 bases). Trimming pared 0 bases from V and 5 bases from J, leaving 11 bases between. CDR3 size: 14 residues. Germline CDR1 is SGHRS and CDR2 is YFSETQ. The CDR3 loop reads CASSLALRTYGYTF. The CDR3 DNA follows: TGCGCCAGCAGCTTGGCCCTACGGACATATGGCTACACCTTC.

The chain uses TRBV18 and TRBJ1-1; D gene ambiguous. Germline CDR1 is KGHSH and CDR2 is LQKENI. Between the trimmed V and J ends, which lost 0 bases and 0 bases, there was a span of 8 bases. This CDR3 has 15 residues. The CDR3 is CASSPPRTMNTEAFF. Here the CDR3 DNA reads TGTGCCAGCTCACCACCTAGGACTATGAACACTGAAGCTTTCTTT. The variable domain in full, with the rest retrieved from reference TRBV18 and TRBJ1-1, is NAGVMQNPRHLVRRRGQEARLRCSPMKGHSHVYWYRQLPEEGLKFMVYLQKENIIDESGMPKERFSAEFPKEGPSILRIQQVVRGDSAAYFCASSPPRTMNTEAFFGQGTRLTVV.

The table lists this clone with a few counts. The chain couples TRBV25-1 to TRBJ1-3; 10 nucleotides align to TRBD1. The CDR3 length is 15 residues. The ends lost 3 bases at V and 3 bases at J; junction bases unmatched: 2. CDR1 is MGHDK and CDR2 is SYGVNS in the germline V gene. The DNA of the CDR3 is TGTGCCAGCAGTGAGACAGGGGGCATTGGAAACACCATATATTTT. As protein: CASSETGGIGNTIYF.

The chain couples TRBV4-3 to TRBJ2-1; D uncertain. Trimming stripped 2 bases from V and 4 bases from J, with 12 bases between. The CDR3 sequence is 15 residues long. The germline gives CDR1 LGHNA, CDR2 YSLEER. The CDR3 nucleotides read TGCGCCAGCAGCCAAACCAGGATGGCTTACAATGAGCAGTTCTTC. Translating it yields CASSQTRMAYNEQFF.

A few counts support this clone. The CDR3 reads CATSRARGVNNEQFF. CDR3 DNA: TGTGCCACCAGCAGAGCCCGGGGGGTTAACAATGAGCAGTTCTTC. This chain links TRBV15 with TRBJ2-1; 7 nucleotides align to TRBD2. The CDR3 runs to 15 residues. J lost 5 bases, V lost 1 base, and 5 bases had no gene match. Germline CDR1 is LNHNV and CDR2 is YYDKDF (reference sequence).

The chain joins TRBV2 to TRBJ1-5, with D unresolved. V was trimmed by 5 bases and J by 0 bases, leaving 11 bases between them. There are 15 residues in the CDR3. CDR1 is SNHLY, CDR2 FYNNEI, per germline. CDR3: CASSRSQNSNQPQHF. CDR3 in DNA: TGTGCCAGCAGTCGTTCGCAGAATAGCAATCAGCCCCAGCATTTT.

The J gene is TRBJ1-2, the V gene TRBV7-9; D is possibly TRBD1 (5 bases). The germline V and J ends were trimmed by 6 bases and 3 bases, with 11 bases remaining between them. This CDR3 spans 13 amino acids. The germline CDR1 and CDR2 sequences are SEHNR and FQNEAQ (reference sequence). For the CDR3, the DNA is TGTGCCAGCAGTCCCCGGGGGGACTATGGCTACACCTTC. As protein: CASSPRGDYGYTF.

Only one count was recorded for this clone. The chain has TRBV11-2 and TRBJ2-5, with D perhaps matching TRBD1 (6 bases). The J call may be wrong; the DNA end is better matched by TRBJ2-7. The CDR3 loop spans 15 amino acids. The germline V gene encodes CDR1 SGHAT and CDR2 FQNNGV. The CDR3 region has the DNA TGTGCCAGCAGCTTAGCGGCGACAGGCCCCTACGAGCAGTACTTC. It codes for CASSLAATGPYEQYF.

The chain carries TRBV27 and TRBJ2-2; 7 bases are shared with TRBD1. The CDR3 spans 14 residues. J was trimmed by 6 bases and V by 2 bases; bases with no gene match: 3. From germline, CDR1 is MNHEY and CDR2 SMNVEV (reference sequence). This CDR3 is CASSLGQGAGELFF. The CDR3 DNA is TGTGCCAGCAGTTTAGGGCAGGGGGCCGGGGAGCTGTTTTTT.

The CDR3 coding sequence is TGTGCCAGCAACAACAGGGGCAACTATGGCTACACCTTC. It yields the protein CASNNRGNYGYTF. The V and J genes are TRBV6-5 and TRBJ1-2, with 7 bases fitting TRBD1. CDR1 and CDR2 (germline): MNHEY, SVGAGI. The CDR3 extends over 13 amino acids. Germline trimming cut 7 bases from V and 2 bases from J; bases unmatched to any gene: 4.

The CDR3 spells CASSHGTSGLQDTQYF. The CDR3 region has the DNA TGTGCCAGCAGCCACGGGACTAGCGGCTTACAAGATACGCAGTATTTT. The chain employs TRBV5-4 and TRBJ2-3, with TRBD2 identical over 11 bases. V lost 4 bases, J lost 5 bases, and 9 bases stayed unmatched. The germline gives CDR1 SGHNT, CDR2 YYREEE (reference sequence). There are 16 residues in the CDR3.

V and J are TRBV6-1 and TRBJ1-1, with D unresolved. V was trimmed by 6 bases and J by 3 bases, leaving 17 bases between them. Germline V gives CDR1 MNHNS, CDR2 SASEGT. The CDR3 is 15 amino acids. The CDR3 loop reads CASRPGMLRDTEAFF. The CDR3 bases are TGTGCCAGCAGGCCAGGAATGTTGCGGGACACTGAAGCTTTCTTT.

The chain employs TRBV10-3 and TRBJ1-2, with 7 bases matching TRBD1. Germline-derived CDR1 and CDR2 are ENHRY and SYGVKD. CDR3 length: 15 residues. Germline trimming cut 7 bases from V and 0 bases from J; bases unmatched to any gene: 8. DNA for the CDR3: TGTGCCATCACTCGAGGGACAGAGACTAACTATGGCTACACCTTC. It yields the protein CAITRGTETNYGYTF.

The chain joins TRBV5-6 to TRBJ1-4; D may be TRBD1 (6 bases). V gave up 0 bases and J gave up 12 bases, with 15 bases separating them. The CDR3 loop spans 14 amino acids. Germline-derived CDR1 and CDR2 are SGHDT and YYEEEE. The CDR3: CASSLVGGRVELFF. CDR3 DNA sequence: TGTGCCAGCAGCTTGGTAGGGGGTCGCGTGGAACTGTTTTTT.

This chain uses TRBV7-6 with TRBJ2-7, with 12 bases identical to TRBD2. V lost 5 bases, J lost 2 bases, and 4 bases stayed unmatched. The germline V gene encodes CDR1 SGHVS and CDR2 FNYEAQ. The CDR3 contains 15 residues. In nucleotides, the CDR3 is TGTGCCAGCAGCCAACTAGCGGGGGGACCCTACGAGCAGTACTTC. This sequence encodes CASSQLAGGPYEQYF.